A selection of T cell receptor beta chains follows, all from one sample in a study of blood T cell repertoires in COVID-19. Libraries were prepared by immunoSEQ multiplex PCR; TCRdb keeps only in-frame clonotypes and omits some of them. The sample shows 210,000 or so clones, approximately 80% of them seen only once. Input material: peripheral blood. The receptors here all came from a woman aged 80 or older with acute or convalescent COVID-19. Each CDR3 is given with its conserved first and last residue. Each record gives: V gene, clone size, J gene, D gene, CDR3 protein, CDR3 DNA. The D gene is left open where the match is weak. The size entry is marked missing in some rows and otherwise reads once, few, many or a size class.

V: TRBV23-1
size: -
J: TRBJ2-7
D: TRBD1
CDR3: CASSQSTRGRMNEQYF
DNA: TGCGCCAGCAGTCAATCGACCAGGGGGCGAATGAACGAGCAGTACTTC

V: TRBV7-9
size: once
J: TRBJ1-2
D: -
CDR3: CASSLQFPGEGYTF
DNA: TGTGCCAGCAGCTTACAGTTCCCGGGAGAAGGCTACACCTTC

V: TRBV5-6
size: few
J: TRBJ1-6
D: TRBD1
CDR3: CASSFTGVTPLHF
DNA: TGTGCCAGCAGCTTTACAGGGGTCACACCCCTCCACTTT

V: TRBV7-9
size: -
J: TRBJ2-7
D: -
CDR3: CASSLGVPSHEQYF
DNA: TGTGCCAGCAGCTTAGGTGTCCCGAGCCACGAGCAGTACTTC

V: TRBV20-1
size: -
J: TRBJ2-5
D: -
CDR3: CSASGESIETQYF
DNA: TGCAGTGCTAGTGGTGAAAGCATAGAGACCCAGTACTTC

V: TRBV7-2
size: -
J: TRBJ2-7
D: TRBD1
CDR3: CASSLGDRTYEQYF
DNA: TGTGCCAGCAGCCTAGGGGACAGGACCTACGAGCAGTACTTC

V: TRBV19
size: -
J: TRBJ1-5
D: -
CDR3: CASSIIWQNQPQHF
DNA: TGTGCCAGTAGTATAATATGGCAGAATCAGCCCCAGCATTTT

V: TRBV30
size: -
J: TRBJ1-2
D: -
CDR3: CAWSVAIGYTF
DNA: TGTGCCTGGAGTGTAGCCATTGGCTACACCTTC

V: TRBV3-1/TRBV3-2
size: -
J: TRBJ2-7
D: -
CDR3: CASSQDPSHEQYF
DNA: TGTGCCAGCAGCCAAGACCCGTCCCACGAGCAGTACTTC

V: TRBV4-2
size: -
J: TRBJ1-4
D: TRBD1
CDR3: CASSQGGQPHEKLFF
DNA: TGTGCCAGCAGCCAGGGGGGACAGCCTCATGAAAAACTGTTTTTT

V: TRBV18
size: once
J: TRBJ2-1
D: -
CDR3: CASSPRTALDEQFF
DNA: TGTGCCAGCTCACCTCGGACAGCTCTCGATGAGCAGTTCTTC

V: TRBV19
size: -
J: TRBJ2-5
D: -
CDR3: CASSIKGSSQETQYF
DNA: TGTGCCAGTAGTATTAAGGGGTCCTCACAAGAGACCCAGTACTTC

V: TRBV5-5
size: -
J: TRBJ1-3
D: TRBD1
CDR3: CANSSAGGGFYGNTIYF
DNA: TGTGCCAACAGCTCAGCCGGAGGGGGCTTCTACGGAAACACCATATATTTT

V: TRBV10-3
size: -
J: TRBJ1-2
D: -
CDR3: CAISEETANYGYTF
DNA: TGTGCCATCTCCGAGGAGACAGCTAACTATGGCTACACCTTC

V: TRBV7-2
size: few
J: TRBJ2-5
D: TRBD2
CDR3: CASSQGGGGETQYF
DNA: TGTGCCAGTAGCCAAGGCGGGGGAGGAGAGACCCAGTACTTC

V: TRBV7-9
size: -
J: TRBJ1-1
D: -
CDR3: CASSSLADTEAFF
DNA: TGTGCCAGCAGCTCCCTGGCAGACACTGAAGCTTTCTTT

V: TRBV27
size: -
J: TRBJ1-5
D: -
CDR3: CASSLTRNQPQHF
DNA: TGTGCCAGCAGTTTAACCAGGAATCAGCCCCAGCATTTT

V: TRBV6-2/TRBV6-3
size: -
J: TRBJ2-7
D: TRBD2
CDR3: CASSSASGSTHEQYF
DNA: TGTGCCAGCAGTTCTGCTAGCGGGAGTACCCACGAGCAGTACTTC

V: TRBV28
size: -
J: TRBJ2-4
D: -
CDR3: CATYRELNIQYF
DNA: TGTGCCACCTACAGGGAGTTAAACATTCAGTACTTC

V: TRBV10-3
size: few
J: TRBJ2-5
D: -
CDR3: CAISGDSRETQYF
DNA: TGTGCCATCAGTGGGGACTCCCGGGAGACCCAGTACTTC

V: TRBV5-6
size: -
J: TRBJ1-1
D: -
CDR3: CASSLPAGAPTEAFF
DNA: TGTGCCAGCAGCTTGCCGGCAGGGGCACCCACTGAAGCTTTCTTT

V: TRBV28
size: -
J: TRBJ1-5
D: TRBD1
CDR3: CASSPRDRGVQPQHF
DNA: TGTGCCAGCAGCCCCCGGGACAGGGGTGTTCAGCCCCAGCATTTT

V: TRBV7-2
size: -
J: TRBJ2-1
D: TRBD2
CDR3: CASTLAGRFNEQFF
DNA: TGTGCCAGCACCCTAGCGGGGAGGTTTAATGAGCAGTTCTTC

V: TRBV6-1
size: once
J: TRBJ1-2
D: -
CDR3: CASSEVTNYGYTF
DNA: TGTGCCAGCAGTGAAGTTACTAACTATGGCTACACCTTC

V: TRBV11-3
size: -
J: TRBJ2-7
D: TRBD1
CDR3: CASSLVLLGGKDEQYF
DNA: TGTGCCAGCAGCTTAGTATTATTAGGGGGCAAGGACGAGCAGTACTTC

V: TRBV15
size: -
J: TRBJ2-1
D: TRBD2
CDR3: CATSRDLADASGGLVNEQFF
DNA: TGTGCCACCAGCAGAGATCTGGCAGACGCTAGCGGGGGGCTGGTCAATGAGCAGTTCTTC

V: TRBV11-2
size: -
J: TRBJ2-5
D: -
CDR3: CASSFSGQGETQYF
DNA: TGTGCCAGCAGCTTCTCAGGGCAGGGAGAGACCCAGTACTTC

V: TRBV19
size: once
J: TRBJ1-1
D: -
CDR3: CASSLTANTEAFF
DNA: TGTGCCAGTAGTTTGACAGCGAACACTGAAGCTTTCTTT

V: TRBV7-2
size: -
J: TRBJ1-5
D: -
CDR3: CASSSDSSNQPQHF
DNA: TGTGCCAGCAGTTCGGACAGTAGCAATCAGCCCCAGCATTTT

V: TRBV6-2/TRBV6-3
size: -
J: TRBJ2-7
D: TRBD1
CDR3: CASSPDRGKSYEQYF
DNA: TGTGCCAGCAGTCCGGACAGGGGAAAATCCTACGAGCAGTACTTC

V: TRBV30
size: -
J: TRBJ2-7
D: -
CDR3: CAWSVGVLQYF
DNA: TGTGCCTGGAGTGTAGGGGTTCTACAGTACTTC

V: TRBV18
size: few
J: TRBJ2-1
D: -
CDR3: CASSPPGQGGEQFF
DNA: TGTGCCAGCTCACCACCGGGGCAGGGCGGTGAGCAGTTCTTC

V: TRBV6-1
size: -
J: TRBJ1-4
D: -
CDR3: CASRLRQRQNEKLFF
DNA: TGTGCCAGCAGACTACGACAGCGACAAAATGAAAAACTGTTTTTT

V: TRBV7-9
size: -
J: TRBJ1-1
D: -
CDR3: CASSSQGGSTEAFF
DNA: TGTGCCAGCAGCTCGCAGGGCGGTAGCACTGAAGCTTTCTTT

V: TRBV28
size: -
J: TRBJ1-4
D: TRBD1
CDR3: CASSLNRGGEKLFF
DNA: TGTGCCAGCAGTTTGAACAGGGGTGGAGAAAAACTGTTTTTT

V: TRBV20-1
size: -
J: TRBJ2-7
D: TRBD2
CDR3: CSASMASGSYEQYF
DNA: TGCAGTGCTAGTATGGCTAGCGGGAGCTACGAGCAGTACTTC

V: TRBV3-1/TRBV3-2
size: few
J: TRBJ1-2
D: -
CDR3: CASSSPAGGSGYTF
DNA: TGTGCCAGCAGCTCCCCAGCGGGTGGATCTGGCTACACCTTC

V: TRBV19
size: -
J: TRBJ1-6
D: TRBD1
CDR3: CASSPGQGTSPLHF
DNA: TGTGCCAGTAGCCCTGGACAGGGAACTTCACCCCTCCACTTT

V: TRBV7-9
size: once
J: TRBJ2-5
D: -
CDR3: CASNIMEAGETQYF
DNA: TGTGCCAGCAACATAATGGAGGCGGGAGAGACCCAGTACTTC

V: TRBV27
size: -
J: TRBJ1-4
D: TRBD1
CDR3: CASRMGQGGEKLFF
DNA: TGTGCCAGCAGGATGGGACAGGGTGGCGAAAAACTGTTTTTT

V: TRBV29-1
size: -
J: TRBJ1-1
D: -
CDR3: CSARLPGNTEAFF
DNA: TGCAGCGCCCGACTACCGGGAAACACTGAAGCTTTCTTT

V: TRBV30
size: -
J: TRBJ2-7
D: TRBD1
CDR3: CACTARDRAYEQYF
DNA: TGTGCCTGTACAGCCCGGGACAGGGCCTACGAGCAGTACTTC

V: TRBV18
size: -
J: TRBJ2-7
D: TRBD1
CDR3: CASSPGTGNEQYF
DNA: TGTGCCAGCTCACCCGGGACAGGGAACGAGCAGTACTTC

V: TRBV30
size: -
J: TRBJ1-2
D: -
CDR3: CAWRDKGGLGYGYTF
DNA: TGTGCGTGGAGGGATAAGGGGGGGCTCGGCTATGGCTACACCTTC

V: TRBV27
size: -
J: TRBJ2-1
D: TRBD2
CDR3: CASRLAGDYNEQFF
DNA: TGTGCCAGCAGATTAGCGGGAGACTACAATGAGCAGTTCTTC

V: TRBV18
size: -
J: TRBJ2-1
D: TRBD2
CDR3: CASSLGLAGLNEQFF
DNA: TGTGCCAGCTCACTTGGACTAGCGGGACTCAATGAGCAGTTCTTC